This is a list of T cell receptor beta chains from one sample in a study of spatial heterogeneity in lung cancer. TCRdb fed the 5' RACE reads into MiXCR, producing one record per CDR3 protein. Among about 21,000 distinct CDR3 sequences listed, roughly 4.2% were seen once. The sequencing used PBMCs, collected at surgery. All receptors come from a male donor with early-stage non-small cell lung cancer. The CDR3 runs from the conserved cysteine through the conserved F or W. D genes are given only for firm matches. Only part of the rows carry a size: once, few, many, or a class if the clone is expanded.

D,size,V,J,CDR3,DNA
TRBD1,many,TRBV3-1,TRBJ2-5,CASSQGAGTAKETQYF,TGTGCCAGCAGCCAGGGGGCTGGGACAGCCAAAGAGACCCAGTACTTC
-,many,TRBV12-3/TRBV12-4,TRBJ2-1,CASSSLAGSSYNEQFF,TGTGCCAGCAGTTCCCTGGCGGGTAGCTCCTACAATGAGCAGTTCTTC
-,many,TRBV12-5,TRBJ2-3,CASGVANGDTQYF,TGTGCTAGTGGAGTAGCGAATGGGGATACGCAGTATTTT
-,many,TRBV28,TRBJ2-4,CASSLLGVTLKNIQYF,TGTGCCAGCAGTTTATTAGGCGTAACACTCAAAAACATTCAGTACTTC
-,many,TRBV7-9,TRBJ2-7,CASSWSPGTGSYEQYF,TGTGCCAGCAGCTGGTCCCCCGGGACTGGTTCCTACGAGCAGTACTTC
-,many,TRBV29-1,TRBJ2-1,CSVARGENEQFF,TGCAGCGTTGCGAGGGGGGAGAATGAGCAGTTCTTC
TRBD1,many,TRBV3-1,TRBJ1-1,CASSRGQGAEAFF,TGTGCCAGCAGCCGAGGACAGGGGGCTGAAGCTTTCTTT
-,-,TRBV6-5,TRBJ2-1,CASRSIGYNEQFF,TGTGCCAGCAGGAGTATCGGCTACAATGAGCAGTTCTTC
-,few,TRBV5-4,TRBJ2-3,CASSLGTVSDTQYF,TGTGCCAGCAGCTTGGGGACAGTTTCAGATACGCAGTATTTT
-,many,TRBV2,TRBJ1-2,CASSEAVGGIYGYTF,TGTGCCAGCAGTGAAGCTGTGGGGGGCATCTATGGCTACACCTTC
-,many,TRBV2,TRBJ1-4,CASSEYNRLPSTNEKLFF,TGTGCCAGCAGTGAATATAATAGACTCCCCTCAACTAATGAAAAACTGTTTTTT
-,many,TRBV5-1,TRBJ2-3,CASSLSSRSDTQYF,TGCGCCAGCAGCTTGTCGTCGCGCTCAGATACGCAGTATTTT
TRBD1,many,TRBV7-8,TRBJ1-2,CASSGQGAVSYGYTF,TGTGCCAGCAGCGGACAGGGTGCGGTTTCATATGGCTACACCTTC
-,many,TRBV20-1,TRBJ2-1,CSALYRVRSYNEQFF,TGCAGTGCTCTGTATCGGGTACGCTCCTACAATGAGCAGTTCTTC
-,few,TRBV6-5,TRBJ1-1,CASSYGGWGTEAFF,TGTGCCAGCAGTTACGGGGGTTGGGGCACTGAAGCTTTCTTT
-,many,TRBV5-5,TRBJ2-7,CASSGTDYEQYF,TGTGCCAGCAGCGGGACGGACTACGAGCAGTACTTC
-,many,TRBV4-2,TRBJ2-3,CASSPRFEGSTDTQYF,TGTGCCAGCAGCCCCAGGTTTGAGGGTAGCACAGATACGCAGTATTTT
TRBD2,many,TRBV15,TRBJ2-5,CATEGLAEETQYF,TGTGCCACAGAGGGACTAGCGGAAGAGACCCAGTACTTC
-,many,TRBV12-3/TRBV12-4,TRBJ2-7,CASSLHYEQYF,TGTGCCAGCAGTCTGCATTACGAGCAGTACTTC
-,many,TRBV6-5,TRBJ1-1,CASSYRGAEAFF,TGTGCCAGCAGTTACAGGGGCGCTGAAGCTTTCTTT
-,few,TRBV20-1,TRBJ2-2,CSAIYLRQGGTGELFF,TGCAGTGCAATTTATTTGCGGCAGGGCGGTACCGGGGAGCTGTTTTTT
TRBD1,-,TRBV3-1,TRBJ1-4,CASSADRGSSWLNEKLFF,TGTGCCAGCAGCGCGGACAGGGGCTCAAGTTGGCTAAATGAAAAACTGTTTTTT
-,many,TRBV7-3,TRBJ1-3,CASSLTASGNTIYF,TGTGCCAGCAGCCTGACAGCCTCTGGAAACACCATATATTTT
-,few,TRBV4-3,TRBJ2-1,CASSQEPDNEQFF,TGCGCCAGCAGCCAAGAACCGGACAATGAGCAGTTCTTC
TRBD1,many,TRBV2,TRBJ1-2,CASSATGDYGYTF,TGTGCCAGCAGTGCTACAGGGGACTATGGCTACACCTTC
-,few,TRBV11-1,TRBJ2-1,CASSLGGWRDNEQFF,TGTGCCAGCAGCTTAGGAGGGTGGCGAGACAATGAGCAGTTCTTC
-,many,TRBV19,TRBJ1-5,CASSIANNQPQHF,TGTGCCAGTAGTATCGCGAACAATCAGCCCCAGCATTTT
-,many,TRBV4-1,TRBJ2-1,CASSQMLSPNEQFF,TGCGCCAGCAGCCAAATGCTCTCCCCCAATGAGCAGTTCTTC
-,few,TRBV20-1,TRBJ2-2,CSAREANTGELFF,TGCAGTGCTAGGGAGGCAAACACCGGGGAGCTGTTTTTT
TRBD1,many,TRBV3-1,TRBJ2-4,CASSNRDSHKNIQYF,TGTGCCAGCAGCAACCGGGACAGCCACAAAAACATTCAGTACTTC
TRBD1,few,TRBV7-9,TRBJ2-7,CASSQDRANYEQYF,TGTGCCAGCAGCCAAGACAGGGCAAACTACGAGCAGTACTTC